The text below deals with one T cell receptor beta chain. Repertoires were generated with immunoSEQ multiplex PCR, while TCRdb's copy carries only in-frame clones and drops some. In the table there are about 11,000 clones, roughly 94% of which are singletons. V gave up 2 bases and J gave up 7 bases; unmatched junction bases: 10. Germline CDR1 is SGHRS and CDR2 is YFSETQ. This CDR3 is built from 15 residues. The sample is drawn from a study of T cell changes during pregnancy in multiple sclerosis. The starting material was CD4+ T cells from peripheral blood mononuclear cells, obtained before pregnancy. The V and J genes are TRBV5-1 and TRBJ2-5, with 8 bases matching TRBD2. The sequence derives from a female donor with multiple sclerosis, enrolled in a pregnancy study. CDR3 sequence (DNA): TGCGCCAGCAGCTTATTAGCGGGGTCTCAATGGACCCAGTACTTC. It codes for CASSLLAGSQWTQYF.